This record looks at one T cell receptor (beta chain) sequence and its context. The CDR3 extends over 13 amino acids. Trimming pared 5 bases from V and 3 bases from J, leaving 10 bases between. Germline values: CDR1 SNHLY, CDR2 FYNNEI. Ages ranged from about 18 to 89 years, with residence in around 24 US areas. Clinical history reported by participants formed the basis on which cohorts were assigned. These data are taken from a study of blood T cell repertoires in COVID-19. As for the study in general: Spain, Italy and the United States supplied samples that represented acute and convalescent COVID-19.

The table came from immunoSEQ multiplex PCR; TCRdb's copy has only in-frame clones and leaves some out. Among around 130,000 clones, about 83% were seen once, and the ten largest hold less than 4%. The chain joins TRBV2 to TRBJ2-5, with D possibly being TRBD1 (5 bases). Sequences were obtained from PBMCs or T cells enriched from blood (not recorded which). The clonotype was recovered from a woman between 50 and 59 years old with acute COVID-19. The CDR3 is CASSSTGKETQYF. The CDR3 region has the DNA TGTGCCAGCAGTTCCACAGGCAAAGAGACCCAGTACTTC.